The 14 T cell receptor beta chains presented below share a single source sample, sequenced in a study of blood T cell repertoires in COVID-19. Sequenced by immunoSEQ multiplex PCR; TCRdb stores in-frame clones only, minus some. Altogether over 200,000 clones are present, 82% being singletons, with the ten largest covering roughly 12%. Sequenced: peripheral blood. The receptors derive from a woman aged 40 to 50 with acute or convalescent COVID-19.

The CDR3: CASSKKGTSSAVYSYEQYF. As DNA, the CDR3 is TGTGCCAGCAGTAAAAAGGGGACTAGCTCCGCAGTTTACTCCTACGAGCAGTACTTC. The chain uses TRBV2 and TRBJ2-7; TRBD2 matches 9 bases. This CDR3 contains 19 residues. Germline V gene lookup returns CDR1 SNHLY and CDR2 FYNNEI. Trimming took 5 bases from V and 0 from J; bases not matched to a gene: 17.

The V and J genes are TRBV28 and TRBJ2-5, with TRBD2 matching over 8 bases. This CDR3 contains 16 residues. With V trimmed by 7 bases and J by 2 bases, 12 bases remained unmatched. Per the germline V gene, CDR1 is MDHEN and CDR2 is SYDVKM. CDR3 in DNA: TGTGCCAGCACCCTTAGCGGGGTTACCCAACAAGAGACCCAGTACTTC. As protein: CASTLSGVTQQETQYF.

V gene TRBV18 combines with J gene TRBJ2-3, with TRBD1 identical over 7 bases. The V gene end was trimmed by 5 bases and the J gene end by 0 bases; junction bases not matched to a gene: 5. The CDR3 loop spans 15 amino acids. Per germline, CDR1 KGHSH and CDR2 LQKENI. CDR3 sequence: CASSGDSGSTDTQYF. As DNA, the CDR3 is TGTGCCAGCTCAGGGGACAGTGGGAGCACAGATACGCAGTATTTT.

The genes are TRBV2 and TRBJ1-2; D is unclear. This CDR3 comprises 12 residues. V gave up 6 bases and J gave up 2 bases, with 7 bases separating them. Germline lookup yields CDR1 SNHLY and CDR2 FYNNEI. CDR3 sequence: CASRAENYGYTF. CDR3 in DNA: TGTGCCAGCAGGGCTGAAAACTATGGCTACACCTTC. The full variable domain, in which reference TRBV2 and TRBJ1-2 provide the parts outside the CDR3, is EPEVTQTPSHQVTQMGQEVILRCVPISNHLYFYWYRQILGQKVEFLVSFYNNEISEKSEIFDDQFSVERPDGSNFTLKIRSTKLEDSAMYFCASRAENYGYTFGSGTRLTVV.

The rearrangement uses TRBV12-3 or TRBV12-4 and TRBJ2-3, with D perhaps TRBD2 (5 bases). The CDR3 is made up of 13 amino acids. Trimming cost V 5 bases and J 9 bases, with 15 bases left between them. The DNA of the CDR3 is TGTGCCAGCAGTCCCCGAGGGAGACCAACGCAGTATTTT. It encodes CASSPRGRPTQYF.

This chain uses TRBV12-3 or TRBV12-4 with TRBJ1-1; D ambiguous. The germline V and J ends were trimmed by 5 bases and 5 bases, with 9 bases remaining between them. This CDR3 spans 12 amino acids. CDR3: CASSLYGTEAFF. Written as DNA, the CDR3 is TGTGCCAGCAGTCTCTATGGTACTGAAGCTTTCTTT.

V gene TRBV18 combines with J gene TRBJ2-1; no definite D call. V lost 0 bases, J lost 4 bases, and 16 bases lay in between. This CDR3 is built from 17 residues. Germline loops: CDR1 KGHSH, CDR2 LQKENI. CDR3 sequence: CASSPPPTADLYNEQFF. In nucleotides, the CDR3 is TGTGCCAGCTCACCACCGCCGACGGCAGACTTATACAATGAGCAGTTCTTC.

V gene TRBV6-5 combines with J gene TRBJ1-5, with a weak D call TRBD1 (5 bases). V was pared by 4 bases and J by 4 bases, with 14 bases between. CDR3 length equals 15 residues. Germline lookup yields CDR1 MNHEY and CDR2 SVGAGI. The CDR3 region is CASSFAQGMNQPQHF. The CDR3 DNA is TGTGCCAGCAGTTTTGCTCAGGGTATGAATCAGCCCCAGCATTTT.

The chain has TRBV6-5 and TRBJ1-6; 8 nucleotides align to TRBD1. CDR3 length: 15 amino acids. Looked up from germline, CDR1 is MNHEY and CDR2 is SVGAGI. J lost 10 bases, V lost 4 bases, and 9 bases had no gene match. CDR3 sequence reads: CASSSSGGTGSPLHF. The CDR3 DNA is TGTGCCAGCAGTTCCTCAGGGGGCACAGGATCACCCCTCCACTTT.

This rearrangement joins TRBV6-1 to TRBJ1-2; 8 nucleotides match TRBD1. The germline V gene has CDR1 MNHNS and CDR2 SASEGT. V shed 2 bases, J shed 4 bases, and the junction held 12 bases outside the gene matches. The CDR3 runs to 17 residues. The DNA for the CDR3 is TGTGCCAGCAGTGAATCGGGAATGTGGACAGGGATCTATGGCTACACCTTC. Its translation: CASSESGMWTGIYGYTF.

The V and J genes are TRBV6-5 and TRBJ2-7; 7 nucleotides align to TRBD2. Losses at the gene ends were 7 bases for V and 2 bases for J; bases not matched to a gene: 5. Germline CDR1 and CDR2: MNHEY and SVGAGI. CDR3 length: 13 residues. The DNA for the CDR3 is TGTGCCAGCAAAGGAGGGACTACCTACGAGCAGTACTTC. It is translated as CASKGGTTYEQYF.

The J gene is TRBJ1-2, the V gene TRBV7-9; D is undetermined. The CDR3 contains 15 residues. Germline V gives CDR1 SEHNR, CDR2 FQNEAQ (reference sequence). V was pared by 1 base and J by 0 bases, with 9 bases between. CDR3 sequence (DNA): TGTGCCAGCAGCTTAGTTCGGGTTGCTAACTATGGCTACACCTTC. Protein: CASSLVRVANYGYTF.

A few counts support this clone. Here the CDR3 DNA reads TGTGCCAGCAGACAGGGAACTGAAGCTTTCTTT. Its translation: CASRQGTEAFF. The chain couples TRBV11-2 to TRBJ1-1, with D perhaps TRBD1 (6 bases). Trimming left V 6 bases short and J 5 bases short, with 7 bases between. The CDR3 is made up of 11 amino acids. CDR1 SGHAT and CDR2 FQNNGV come from the germline V gene.

The chain carries TRBV7-9 and TRBJ2-7; 8 nucleotides line up with TRBD2. The V and J ends lost 4 bases and 6 bases, in that order; junction bases with no gene match: 14. Germline V CDR1 and CDR2: SEHNR, FQNEAQ (reference sequence). The CDR3 is 16 amino acids. The CDR3 DNA follows: TGTGCCAGCAGCTCGTCACTAGCGGTTGTGGGGGTCGAGCAGTACTTC. Encoded protein: CASSSSLAVVGVEQYF. The full variable domain, its missing parts supplied by reference TRBV7-9 and TRBJ2-7, is DTGVSQNPRHKITKRGQNVTFRCDPISEHNRLYWYRQTLGQGPEFLTYFQNEAQLEKSRLLSDRFSAERPKGSFSTLEIQRTEQGDSAMYLCASSSSLAVVGVEQYFGPGTRLTVT.